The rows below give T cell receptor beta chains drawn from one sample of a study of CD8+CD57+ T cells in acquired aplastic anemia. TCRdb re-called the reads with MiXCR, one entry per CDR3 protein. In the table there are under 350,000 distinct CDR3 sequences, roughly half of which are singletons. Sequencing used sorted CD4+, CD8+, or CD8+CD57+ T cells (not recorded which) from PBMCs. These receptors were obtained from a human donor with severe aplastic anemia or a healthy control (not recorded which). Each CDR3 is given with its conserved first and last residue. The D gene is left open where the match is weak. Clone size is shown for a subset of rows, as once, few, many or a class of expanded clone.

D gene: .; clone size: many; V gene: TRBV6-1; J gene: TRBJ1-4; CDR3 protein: CASTRVGVEKLFF; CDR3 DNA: TGTGCCAGTACCAGGGTAGGCGTTGAAAAACTGTTTTTT
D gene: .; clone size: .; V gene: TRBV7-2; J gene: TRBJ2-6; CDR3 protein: CASSSYAATGANVLTF; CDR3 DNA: TGTGCCAGCAGCTCTTACGCGGCGACAGGGGCCAACGTCCTGACTTTC
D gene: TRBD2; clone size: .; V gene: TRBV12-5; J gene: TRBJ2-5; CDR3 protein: CASGLSPGGKETQYF; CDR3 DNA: TGTGCTAGTGGTTTGTCCCCCGGGGGGAAGGAGACCCAGTACTTC
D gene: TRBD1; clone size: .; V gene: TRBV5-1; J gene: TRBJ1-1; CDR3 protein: CASSRGGAGGTEAFF; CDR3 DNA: TGCGCCAGCAGCCGCGGGGGTGCAGGGGGCACTGAAGCTTTCTTT
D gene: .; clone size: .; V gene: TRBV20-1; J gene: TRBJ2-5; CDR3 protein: CSARRLQETQYF; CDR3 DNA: TGCAGTGCTAGACGGTTACAAGAGACCCAGTACTTC
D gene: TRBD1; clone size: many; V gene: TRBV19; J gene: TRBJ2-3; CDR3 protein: CASSFPKGAKDTQYF; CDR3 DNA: TGTGCCAGTAGTTTTCCCAAGGGGGCCAAGGATACGCAGTATTTT
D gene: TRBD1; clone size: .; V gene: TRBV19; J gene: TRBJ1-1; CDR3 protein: CASRPGQGLYAEAFF; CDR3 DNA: TGTGCCAGTCGCCCGGGACAGGGATTATATGCTGAAGCTTTCTTT
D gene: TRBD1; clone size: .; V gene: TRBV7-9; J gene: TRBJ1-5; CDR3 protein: CASSFTGTGRDVAQHF; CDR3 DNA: TGTGCCAGCAGCTTTACCGGGACAGGGAGGGACGTGGCCCAGCATTTT
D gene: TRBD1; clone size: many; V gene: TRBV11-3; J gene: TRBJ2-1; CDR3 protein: CASSPLGQVSYNEQFF; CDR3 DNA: TGTGCCAGCAGCCCTCTCGGACAGGTCTCCTACAATGAGCAGTTCTTC
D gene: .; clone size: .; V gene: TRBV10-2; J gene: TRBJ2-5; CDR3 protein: CASSDPFGTQYF; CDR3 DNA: TGCGCCAGCTCGGACCCTTTTGGGACCCAGTACTTC
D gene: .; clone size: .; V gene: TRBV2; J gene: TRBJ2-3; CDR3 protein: CASTRGPDTQYF; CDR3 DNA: TGTGCCAGCACGCGGGGCCCAGATACGCAGTATTTT
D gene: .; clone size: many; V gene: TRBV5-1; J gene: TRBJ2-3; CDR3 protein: CASSGQGGTDTQYF; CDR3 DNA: TGCGCCAGCAGCGGGCAGGGCGGGACAGATACGCAGTATTTT
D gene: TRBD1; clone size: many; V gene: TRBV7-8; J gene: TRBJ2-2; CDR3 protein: CASRLQGAQGGELFF; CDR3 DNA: TGTGCCAGCAGGTTACAGGGGGCGCAAGGCGGGGAGCTGTTTTTT
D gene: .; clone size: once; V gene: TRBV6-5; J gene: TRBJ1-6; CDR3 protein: CASSRRQSSYNSPLHF; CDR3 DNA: TGTGCCAGCAGCCGAAGACAGAGCTCCTATAATTCACCCCTCCACTTT
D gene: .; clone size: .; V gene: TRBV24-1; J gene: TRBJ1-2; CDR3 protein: CATSDSKRGMDYGYTF; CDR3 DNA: TGTGCCACCAGTGACTCAAAACGGGGTATGGACTATGGCTACACCTTC
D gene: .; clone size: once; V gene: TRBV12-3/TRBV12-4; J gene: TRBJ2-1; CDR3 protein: CASSRSRLGSHEQFF; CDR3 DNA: TGTGCCAGCAGTCGTTCAAGACTAGGCTCGCATGAGCAGTTCTTC
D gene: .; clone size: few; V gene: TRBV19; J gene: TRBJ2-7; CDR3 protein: CASSSTGPYEQYF; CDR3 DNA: TGTGCCAGTAGTTCTACAGGCCCATACGAGCAGTACTTC
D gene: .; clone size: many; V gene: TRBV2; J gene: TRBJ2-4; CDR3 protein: CASSESGRGGNIQYF; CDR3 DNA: TGTGCCAGCAGTGAATCGGGTAGGGGAGGCAACATTCAGTACTTC
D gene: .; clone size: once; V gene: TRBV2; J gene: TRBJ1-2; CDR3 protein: CASSEKVAYTF; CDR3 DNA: TGTGCCAGCAGTGAAAAGGTAGCCTACACCTTC
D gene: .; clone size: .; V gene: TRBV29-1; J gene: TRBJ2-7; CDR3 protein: CSVEKGERGYEQYF; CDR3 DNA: TGCAGCGTTGAAAAGGGGGAAAGGGGTTACGAGCAGTACTTC
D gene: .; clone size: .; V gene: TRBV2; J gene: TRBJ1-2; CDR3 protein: CASSEQANYGYTF; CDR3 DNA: TGTGCCAGCAGCGAACAGGCCAACTATGGCTACACCTTC
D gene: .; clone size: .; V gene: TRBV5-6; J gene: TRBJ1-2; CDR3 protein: CASSLGTVGYTF; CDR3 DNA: TGTGCCAGCAGCTTGGGTACAGTTGGCTACACCTTC
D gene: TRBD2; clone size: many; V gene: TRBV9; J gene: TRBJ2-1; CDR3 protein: CASSVAASGEVVYSYNEQFF; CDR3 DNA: TGTGCCAGCAGCGTAGCGGCTAGCGGGGAGGTTGTTTACTCCTACAATGAGCAGTTCTTC
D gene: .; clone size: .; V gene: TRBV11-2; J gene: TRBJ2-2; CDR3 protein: CASSLFGPSLTGELFF; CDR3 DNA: TGTGCCAGCAGCTTATTCGGACCAAGCCTCACCGGGGAGCTGTTTTTT
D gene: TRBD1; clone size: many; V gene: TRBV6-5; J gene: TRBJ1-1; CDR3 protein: CASSSGTGLLAEDTEAFF; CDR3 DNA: TGTGCCAGCAGTTCCGGGACAGGGTTATTGGCGGAGGACACTGAAGCTTTCTTT
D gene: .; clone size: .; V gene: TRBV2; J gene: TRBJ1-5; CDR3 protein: CASSEQDSSNQPQHF; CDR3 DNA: TGTGCCAGCAGTGAGCAAGACAGCAGCAATCAGCCCCAGCATTTT
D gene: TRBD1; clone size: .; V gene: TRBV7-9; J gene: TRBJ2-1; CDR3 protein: CASSLTDRDSYNEQFF; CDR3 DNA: TGTGCCAGCAGCTTAACGGACAGGGATTCTTACAATGAGCAGTTCTTC
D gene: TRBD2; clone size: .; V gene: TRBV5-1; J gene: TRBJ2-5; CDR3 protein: CASSLLAGSETQYF; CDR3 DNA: TGCGCCAGCAGCCTACTAGCGGGGTCAGAGACCCAGTACTTC
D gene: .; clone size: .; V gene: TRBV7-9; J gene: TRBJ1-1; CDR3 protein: CAGSLGRGGTEAFF; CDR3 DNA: TGTGCCGGCAGCCTAGGAAGGGGTGGCACCGAAGCTTTCTTT
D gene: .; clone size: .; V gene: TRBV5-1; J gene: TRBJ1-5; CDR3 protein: CASSLGQGHQPQHF; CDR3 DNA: TGCGCCAGCAGCTTGGGGCAGGGGCATCAGCCCCAGCATTTT
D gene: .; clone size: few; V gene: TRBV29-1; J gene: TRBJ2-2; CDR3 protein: CSVVSRGSTGELFF; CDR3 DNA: TGCAGCGTTGTCTCCAGGGGAAGTACCGGGGAGCTGTTTTTT
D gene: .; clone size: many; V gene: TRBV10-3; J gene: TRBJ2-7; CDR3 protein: CAISERRQDYEQYF; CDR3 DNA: TGTGCCATCAGTGAGCGGAGGCAGGACTACGAGCAGTACTTC
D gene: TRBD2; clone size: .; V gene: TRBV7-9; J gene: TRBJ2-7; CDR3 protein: CASSLDGTSGSEQYF; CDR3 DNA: TGTGCCAGCAGCTTAGACGGGACTAGCGGGAGCGAGCAGTACTTC
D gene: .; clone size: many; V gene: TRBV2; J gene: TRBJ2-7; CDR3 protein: CASTTSLGGAYEQYF; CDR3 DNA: TGTGCCAGCACCACCTCGTTGGGAGGAGCCTACGAGCAGTACTTC
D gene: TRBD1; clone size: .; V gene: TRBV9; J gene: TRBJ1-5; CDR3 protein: CASSAVQGDRHF; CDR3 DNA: TGTGCCAGCAGCGCCGTACAGGGGGACAGGCATTTT
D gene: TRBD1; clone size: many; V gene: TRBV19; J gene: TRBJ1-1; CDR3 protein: CASSTIDREDTEAFF; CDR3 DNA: TGTGCCAGTAGTACTATTGACAGGGAAGACACTGAAGCTTTCTTT
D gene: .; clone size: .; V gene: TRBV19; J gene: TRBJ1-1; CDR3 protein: CASSIGVLNTEAFF; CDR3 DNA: TGTGCCAGTAGTATCGGGGTTCTGAACACTGAAGCTTTCTTT
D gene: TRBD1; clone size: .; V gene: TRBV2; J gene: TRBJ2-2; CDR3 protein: CASSLFGDRAAGELFF; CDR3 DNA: TGTGCCAGCAGTTTGTTTGGGGACAGGGCGGCCGGGGAGCTGTTTTTT
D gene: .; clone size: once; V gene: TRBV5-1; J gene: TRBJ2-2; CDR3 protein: CASSATGELFF; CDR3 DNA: TGCGCCAGCAGCGCTACCGGGGAGCTGTTTTTT
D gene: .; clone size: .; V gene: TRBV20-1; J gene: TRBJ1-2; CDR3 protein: CSVPGLRAGYGYTF; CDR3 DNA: TGCAGTGTCCCGGGACTCCGGGCCGGCTATGGCTACACCTTC
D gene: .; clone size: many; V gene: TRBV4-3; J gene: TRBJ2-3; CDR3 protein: CASSQDLGRRTDTQYF; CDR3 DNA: TGCGCCAGCAGCCAAGACTTGGGTCGGCGCACAGATACGCAGTATTTT
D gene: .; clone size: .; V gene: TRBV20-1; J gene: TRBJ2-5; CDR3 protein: CSASRLGETQYF; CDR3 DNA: TGCAGTGCTAGTCGACTAGGGGAGACCCAGTACTTC
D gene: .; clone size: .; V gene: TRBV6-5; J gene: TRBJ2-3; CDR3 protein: CASSYSQTGTDTQYF; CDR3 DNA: TGTGCCAGCAGTTACTCCCAGACTGGCACAGATACGCAGTATTTT
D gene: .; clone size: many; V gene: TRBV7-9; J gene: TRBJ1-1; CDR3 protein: CASSIEGGTEAFF; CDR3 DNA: TGTGCCAGCAGCATCGAGGGGGGAACTGAAGCTTTCTTT
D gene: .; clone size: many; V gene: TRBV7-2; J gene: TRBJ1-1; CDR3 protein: CASSLESGGEAFF; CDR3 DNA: TGTGCCAGCAGCTTAGAGAGCGGGGGGGAAGCTTTCTTT
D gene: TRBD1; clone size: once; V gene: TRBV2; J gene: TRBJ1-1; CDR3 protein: CASSGGQGIAGSTEASF; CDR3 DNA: TGTGCCAGCAGTGGGGGACAGGGGATAGCAGGGAGCACTGAAGCTTCCTTT
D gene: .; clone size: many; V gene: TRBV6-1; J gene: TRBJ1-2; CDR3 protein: CASSGSQGWGYTF; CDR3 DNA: TGTGCCAGCAGTGGTTCACAGGGATGGGGCTACACCTTC
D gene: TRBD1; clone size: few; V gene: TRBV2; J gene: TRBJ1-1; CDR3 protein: CATGTGRNTEAFF; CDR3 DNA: TGTGCCACAGGGACAGGGCGCAACACTGAAGCTTTCTTT
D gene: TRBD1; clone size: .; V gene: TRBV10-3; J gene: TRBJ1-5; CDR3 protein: CAIGQGQPQHF; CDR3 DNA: TGTGCCATCGGACAGGGCCAGCCCCAGCATTTT
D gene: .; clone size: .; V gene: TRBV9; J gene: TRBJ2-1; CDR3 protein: CASSPTSGNEQFF; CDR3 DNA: TGTGCCAGCAGCCCAACTTCAGGGAATGAGCAGTTCTTC
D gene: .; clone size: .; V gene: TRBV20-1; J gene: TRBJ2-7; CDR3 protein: CSANNWGSSYEQYF; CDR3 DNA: TGCAGTGCTAACAACTGGGGCAGCTCCTACGAGCAGTACTTC
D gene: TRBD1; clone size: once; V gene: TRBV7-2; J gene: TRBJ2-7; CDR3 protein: CATGTGNYEQYF; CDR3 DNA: TGTGCCACCGGGACAGGTAACTACGAGCAGTACTTC
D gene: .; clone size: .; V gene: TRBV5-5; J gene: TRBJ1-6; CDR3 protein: CASSESGGDNSPLHF; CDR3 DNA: TGTGCCAGCAGCGAATCGGGGGGGGATAATTCACCCCTCCACTTT
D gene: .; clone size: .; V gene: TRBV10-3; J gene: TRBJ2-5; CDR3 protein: CATCQETQYF; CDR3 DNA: TGTGCCACCTGCCAAGAGACCCAGTACTTC
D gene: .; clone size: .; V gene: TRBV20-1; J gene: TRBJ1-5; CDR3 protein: CSARGQTFEDQPQHF; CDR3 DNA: TGCAGTGCTAGGGGTCAGACCTTCGAGGATCAGCCCCAGCATTTT
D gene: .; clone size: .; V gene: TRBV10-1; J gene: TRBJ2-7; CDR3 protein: CASSAMWGPYYEQYF; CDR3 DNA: TGCGCCAGCAGTGCGATGTGGGGGCCTTACTACGAGCAGTACTTC
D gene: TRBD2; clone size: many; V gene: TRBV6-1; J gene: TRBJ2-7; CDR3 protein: CASSALTSGEPFF; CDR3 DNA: TGTGCCAGCAGTGCCCTGACTAGCGGGGAGCCGTTCTTC
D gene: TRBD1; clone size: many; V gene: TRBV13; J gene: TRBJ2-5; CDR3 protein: CASSFRTGKDQETQYF; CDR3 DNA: TGTGCCAGCAGCTTCCGGACAGGGAAGGATCAAGAGACCCAGTACTTC
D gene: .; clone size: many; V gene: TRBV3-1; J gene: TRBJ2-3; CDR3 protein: CASSQQTPLTQYF; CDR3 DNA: TGTGCCAGCAGCCAACAAACTCCACTCACGCAGTATTTT
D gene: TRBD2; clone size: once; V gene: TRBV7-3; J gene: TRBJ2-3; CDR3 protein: CASSLFPGGYNEQYF; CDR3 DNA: TGTGCCAGCAGCTTATTCCCGGGGGGATACAATGAGCAGTATTTT